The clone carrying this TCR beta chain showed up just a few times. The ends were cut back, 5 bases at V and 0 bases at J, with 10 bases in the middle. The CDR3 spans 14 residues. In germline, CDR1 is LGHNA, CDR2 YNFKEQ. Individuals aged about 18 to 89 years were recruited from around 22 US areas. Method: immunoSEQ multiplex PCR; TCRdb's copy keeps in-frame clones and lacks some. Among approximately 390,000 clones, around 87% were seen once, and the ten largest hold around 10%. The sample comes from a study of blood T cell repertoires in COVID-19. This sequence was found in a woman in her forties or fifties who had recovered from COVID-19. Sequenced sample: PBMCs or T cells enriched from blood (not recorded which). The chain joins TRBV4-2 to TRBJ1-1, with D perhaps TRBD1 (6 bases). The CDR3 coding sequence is TGTGCCAGCAGCAAAACAGGGATGAACACTGAAGCTTTCTTT. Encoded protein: CASSKTGMNTEAFF.